This is a list of T cell receptor beta chains from one sample in a study of T cells in Graves' hyperthyroidism and ophthalmopathy. One entry per CDR3 protein results from TCRdb running MiXCR on the multiplex PCR reads. The data show fewer than 650,000 distinct CDR3 sequences, 13% to 15% seen once. The material sequenced was blood. These receptors were taken from a woman in her forties with Graves' hyperthyroidism. The CDR3 runs from the conserved cysteine through the conserved F or W. The D gene is left open where the match is weak. Only some rows state a clone size, as once, few, many or a class for expanded clones.

v_call: TRBV28; d_call: TRBD1; j_call: TRBJ1-1; clone_size: many; cdr3_aa: CASSSLPTGVTEAFF; cdr3_nt: TGTGCCAGCAGTTCCCTCCCGACAGGGGTCACTGAAGCTTTCTTT
v_call: TRBV27; d_call: NA; j_call: TRBJ2-7; clone_size: many; cdr3_aa: CASSSLFLLSYEQYF; cdr3_nt: TGTGCCAGCAGTTCCCTCTTTTTACTGTCCTACGAGCAGTACTTC
v_call: TRBV4-1; d_call: NA; j_call: TRBJ1-6; clone_size: few; cdr3_aa: CASSQFRPPSYNSPLHF; cdr3_nt: TGCGCCAGCAGCCAGTTCAGGCCTCCCTCCTATAATTCACCCCTCCACTTT
v_call: TRBV12-5; d_call: NA; j_call: TRBJ2-2; clone_size: many; cdr3_aa: CASGQFPGELFF; cdr3_nt: TGTGCTAGTGGCCAGTTTCCCGGGGAGCTGTTTTTT
v_call: TRBV19; d_call: TRBD2; j_call: TRBJ2-3; clone_size: many; cdr3_aa: CASKETSGSLTDTQYF; cdr3_nt: TGTGCCAGTAAAGAGACTAGCGGGAGTCTTACAGATACGCAGTATTTT
v_call: TRBV7-9; d_call: TRBD1; j_call: TRBJ1-3; clone_size: few; cdr3_aa: CASSPETGSLAGNTIYF; cdr3_nt: TGTGCCAGCAGCCCCGAGACAGGGTCACTGGCTGGAAACACCATATATTTT
v_call: TRBV27; d_call: TRBD1; j_call: TRBJ1-2; clone_size: few; cdr3_aa: CASSPATDRAGGYTF; cdr3_nt: TGTGCCAGCAGTCCAGCCACCGACAGGGCTGGTGGCTACACCTTC
v_call: TRBV2; d_call: NA; j_call: TRBJ2-6; clone_size: NA; cdr3_aa: CANSGEAGANVLTF; cdr3_nt: TGTGCCAACAGTGGGGAGGCAGGGGCCAACGTCCTGACTTTC
v_call: TRBV5-8; d_call: NA; j_call: TRBJ2-5; clone_size: few; cdr3_aa: CASSLAIAGNSRVETQYF; cdr3_nt: TGTGCCAGCAGCTTGGCTATTGCAGGGAACTCGAGGGTAGAGACCCAGTACTTC
v_call: TRBV2; d_call: TRBD2; j_call: TRBJ2-7; clone_size: many; cdr3_aa: CASRGLAVSSYEQYF; cdr3_nt: TGTGCCAGCAGGGGACTAGCGGTAAGCTCCTACGAGCAGTACTTC
v_call: TRBV28; d_call: NA; j_call: TRBJ1-3; clone_size: NA; cdr3_aa: CASTLGPVISSGNTIYF; cdr3_nt: TGTGCCAGCACTTTGGGCCCCGTGATAAGCTCTGGAAACACCATATATTTT
v_call: TRBV20-1; d_call: TRBD1; j_call: TRBJ1-1; clone_size: many; cdr3_aa: CSARETGGNTEAFF; cdr3_nt: TGCAGTGCTAGAGAGACAGGGGGTAACACTGAAGCTTTCTTT
v_call: TRBV28; d_call: NA; j_call: TRBJ1-2; clone_size: many; cdr3_aa: CASRDSSYGYTF; cdr3_nt: TGTGCCAGCAGGGACAGTTCCTATGGCTACACCTTC
v_call: TRBV12-3/TRBV12-4; d_call: NA; j_call: TRBJ1-1; clone_size: many; cdr3_aa: CASSLVRGGGAANTEAFF; cdr3_nt: TGTGCCAGCAGTTTGGTCCGAGGGGGGGGGGCAGCGAACACTGAAGCTTTCTTT
v_call: TRBV24-1; d_call: NA; j_call: TRBJ2-1; clone_size: few; cdr3_aa: CATSDSMGGGVSSYNEQFF; cdr3_nt: TGTGCCACCAGTGATTCTATGGGTGGCGGAGTCAGCTCCTACAATGAGCAGTTCTTC
v_call: TRBV19; d_call: NA; j_call: TRBJ1-1; clone_size: NA; cdr3_aa: CASSSVGNTEAFF; cdr3_nt: TGTGCCAGTAGTTCGGTGGGGAACACTGAAGCTTTCTTT
v_call: TRBV20-1; d_call: NA; j_call: TRBJ1-5; clone_size: many; cdr3_aa: CSARASASNQPQHF; cdr3_nt: TGCAGTGCTAGAGCCTCAGCTAGCAATCAGCCCCAGCATTTT
v_call: TRBV12-3/TRBV12-4; d_call: TRBD1; j_call: TRBJ1-5; clone_size: NA; cdr3_aa: CASRGTGGNNQPQHF; cdr3_nt: TGTGCCAGCAGGGGGACAGGGGGGAACAATCAGCCCCAGCATTTT
v_call: TRBV29-1; d_call: TRBD1; j_call: TRBJ2-7; clone_size: many; cdr3_aa: CSVGQGGYEQYF; cdr3_nt: TGCAGCGTTGGACAGGGGGGCTACGAGCAGTACTTC
v_call: TRBV4-2; d_call: TRBD2; j_call: TRBJ2-3; clone_size: once; cdr3_aa: CASSQSAGGTDTQYF; cdr3_nt: TGTGCCAGCAGCCAGTCGGCGGGAGGGACAGATACGCAGTATTTT
v_call: TRBV30; d_call: TRBD1; j_call: TRBJ2-1; clone_size: NA; cdr3_aa: CAWSGGTGVNEQFF; cdr3_nt: TGTGCCTGGAGTGGGGGGACAGGGGTCAATGAGCAGTTCTTC
v_call: TRBV6-2/TRBV6-3; d_call: NA; j_call: TRBJ2-1; clone_size: NA; cdr3_aa: CASSYSLTSHNEQFF; cdr3_nt: TGTGCCAGCAGTTACTCGCTAACGTCCCACAATGAGCAGTTCTTC
v_call: TRBV15; d_call: TRBD1; j_call: TRBJ1-3; clone_size: NA; cdr3_aa: CATSRGTGGSGNTIYF; cdr3_nt: TGTGCCACCAGCAGGGGGACAGGGGGCTCTGGAAACACCATATATTTT
v_call: TRBV5-1; d_call: TRBD2; j_call: TRBJ2-1; clone_size: many; cdr3_aa: CASSLARVAGEGEQFF; cdr3_nt: TGCGCCAGCAGCTTGGCCAGGGTAGCGGGAGAAGGAGAGCAGTTCTTC
v_call: TRBV12-3/TRBV12-4; d_call: TRBD1; j_call: TRBJ1-2; clone_size: NA; cdr3_aa: CASSAGTENTF; cdr3_nt: TGCGCCAGCAGCGCCGGGACAGAGAACACCTTC
v_call: TRBV12-3/TRBV12-4; d_call: NA; j_call: TRBJ2-1; clone_size: many; cdr3_aa: CASSPAGRTYNEQFF; cdr3_nt: TGTGCCAGCAGTCCAGCGGGCAGAACCTACAATGAGCAGTTCTTC
v_call: TRBV2; d_call: NA; j_call: TRBJ2-2; clone_size: many; cdr3_aa: CASIHSPGRQDRTGELFF; cdr3_nt: TGTGCCAGCATCCACTCCCCCGGGCGGCAGGACCGCACCGGGGAGCTGTTTTTT
v_call: TRBV2; d_call: TRBD2; j_call: TRBJ2-1; clone_size: many; cdr3_aa: CASQTGLAGRNEQFF; cdr3_nt: TGTGCCAGCCAGACGGGACTAGCGGGAAGGAATGAGCAGTTCTTC
v_call: TRBV7-9; d_call: NA; j_call: TRBJ1-1; clone_size: many; cdr3_aa: CASSYSVNTEAFF; cdr3_nt: TGTGCCAGCAGCTACAGTGTGAACACTGAAGCTTTCTTT
v_call: TRBV3-1; d_call: TRBD2; j_call: TRBJ2-1; clone_size: many; cdr3_aa: CASSQDLGLAGGNEQFF; cdr3_nt: TGTGCCAGCAGCCAAGATCTTGGACTAGCGGGAGGAAATGAGCAGTTCTTC
v_call: TRBV6-5; d_call: TRBD1; j_call: TRBJ2-2; clone_size: many; cdr3_aa: CASSYQGANTGELFF; cdr3_nt: TGTGCCAGCAGTTACCAGGGGGCGAACACCGGGGAGCTGTTTTTT
v_call: TRBV29-1; d_call: TRBD2; j_call: TRBJ2-1; clone_size: many; cdr3_aa: CSVEVMAAGEMDEQFF; cdr3_nt: TGCAGCGTTGAAGTAATGGCAGCGGGAGAAATGGATGAGCAGTTCTTC
v_call: TRBV29-1; d_call: NA; j_call: TRBJ2-1; clone_size: many; cdr3_aa: CSVEYRIEQFF; cdr3_nt: TGCAGCGTTGAGTATCGGATAGAGCAGTTCTTC
v_call: TRBV6-1; d_call: NA; j_call: TRBJ2-7; clone_size: many; cdr3_aa: CASSGQGGSYEQYF; cdr3_nt: TGTGCCAGCAGTGGGCAGGGGGGATCCTACGAGCAGTACTTC
v_call: TRBV29-1; d_call: TRBD2; j_call: TRBJ2-6; clone_size: many; cdr3_aa: CSVEVVWPGTSGSSGANVLTF; cdr3_nt: TGCAGCGTTGAAGTCGTGTGGCCTGGGACTAGCGGGAGCTCTGGGGCCAACGTCCTGACTTTC
v_call: TRBV5-1; d_call: TRBD2; j_call: TRBJ2-7; clone_size: NA; cdr3_aa: CASNPRAGEGSEQYF; cdr3_nt: TGCGCCAGCAACCCTAGGGCGGGAGAAGGGTCCGAGCAGTACTTC
v_call: TRBV5-4; d_call: NA; j_call: TRBJ2-5; clone_size: NA; cdr3_aa: CASSPGGAGETQYF; cdr3_nt: TGTGCCAGCAGCCCCGGAGGGGCCGGAGAGACCCAGTACTTC
v_call: TRBV30; d_call: NA; j_call: TRBJ1-1; clone_size: many; cdr3_aa: CAWRRGQNTEAFF; cdr3_nt: TGTGCCTGGAGACGAGGACAGAACACTGAAGCTTTCTTT
v_call: TRBV14; d_call: NA; j_call: TRBJ2-7; clone_size: NA; cdr3_aa: CASSLRTTHTSYEQYF; cdr3_nt: TGTGCCAGCAGCCTTCGGACGACCCATACCTCCTACGAGCAGTACTTC
v_call: TRBV12-3/TRBV12-4; d_call: TRBD2; j_call: TRBJ2-1; clone_size: NA; cdr3_aa: CASSQGTSGRYYNEQFF; cdr3_nt: TGTGCCAGCAGTCAAGGGACTAGCGGGAGATACTACAATGAGCAGTTCTTC
v_call: TRBV19; d_call: NA; j_call: TRBJ1-1; clone_size: few; cdr3_aa: CASNRIGTLNTEAFF; cdr3_nt: TGTGCCAGTAATCGCATTGGGACATTGAACACTGAAGCTTTCTTT
v_call: TRBV9; d_call: TRBD2; j_call: TRBJ2-1; clone_size: NA; cdr3_aa: CASSVASGSGRNEQFF; cdr3_nt: TGTGCCAGCAGCGTAGCTTCGGGTAGCGGGAGGAATGAGCAGTTCTTC
v_call: TRBV30; d_call: TRBD1; j_call: TRBJ2-7; clone_size: many; cdr3_aa: CAFNRGLGEQYF; cdr3_nt: TGTGCCTTTAACAGGGGGCTGGGGGAGCAGTACTTC
v_call: TRBV29-1; d_call: NA; j_call: TRBJ1-1; clone_size: many; cdr3_aa: CSASDVLNTEAFF; cdr3_nt: TGCAGCGCGAGTGATGTCCTGAACACTGAAGCTTTCTTT